Presented here are 27 T cell receptor beta chains from one specimen sequenced in a study of blood T cell repertoires in COVID-19. Assay used: immunoSEQ multiplex PCR; TCRdb lists only in-frame clones, some missing. The sample records approximately 210,000 clones, 65% to 85% being singletons. The sequenced sample consisted of PBMCs or T cells enriched from blood (not recorded which). These receptors came from a woman aged 60-75 years who had recovered from COVID-19.

The genes are TRBV10-3 and TRBJ1-1; no definite D call. The V end lost 10 bases, the J end lost 1 base, and 13 bases lay between the germline ends. This CDR3 contains 13 residues. Per germline, CDR1 ENHRY and CDR2 SYGVKD. The CDR3 DNA sequence: TGTGCCAGTTCCTATGGTGGGAACACTGAAGCTTTCTTT. Translated, it gives CASSYGGNTEAFF.

The rearrangement uses TRBV21-1 and TRBJ2-7; the table names TRBD1, a call not compared with the DNA. TRBV21-1 is shown as a pseudogene. The CDR3 spans 15 residues. In nucleotides, the CDR3 is TGTGCCAGCAGCGCCGGAGGGTACAGGGGATACGAGCAGTACTTC. It encodes CASSAGGYRGYEQYF.

The chain has TRBV5-1 and TRBJ2-1; 8 bases map to TRBD2. Per the germline V gene, CDR1 is SGHRS and CDR2 is YFSETQ. V shed 6 bases, J shed 7 bases, and the junction held 15 bases outside the gene matches. The CDR3 has 16 residues. DNA of the CDR3: TGCGCCAGCACCCCGAGGGCTAGCGGGTCTGGGAATGAGCAGTTCTTC. Translating it yields CASTPRASGSGNEQFF.

This clone was detected only a few times. This chain joins TRBV6-1 and TRBJ1-5, with 7 bases aligning to TRBD1. The trim removed 4 bases at V and 1 base at J, leaving 7 bases unmatched. Germline values: CDR1 MNHNS, CDR2 SASEGT. The CDR3 length is 16 residues. The CDR3 DNA reads TGTGCCAGCAGTGGACCGGACAGGCGAAGCAATCAGCCCCAGCATTTT. Translating gives CASSGPDRRSNQPQHF.

This sequence joins TRBV11-1 and TRBJ1-1, with TRBD1 as a possible D gene (6 bases). The CDR3 has 12 amino acids. CDR1 SGHAT and CDR2 FQDESV come from the germline V gene (reference sequence). V shed 6 bases and J shed 8 bases, with 13 bases lying between them. The CDR3 is CASRRTGTEAFF. As DNA, the CDR3 is TGTGCCAGCAGAAGAACCGGGACAGAAGCTTTCTTT.

This chain links TRBV10-2 with TRBJ2-1; tentatively, D is TRBD2 (6 bases). Between the trimmed V and J ends, which lost 4 bases and 7 bases, there was a span of 14 bases. The CDR3 covers 14 residues. The V gene's germline CDR1 is WSHSY and CDR2 SAAADI. CDR3 region: CASSGELEGNEQFF. For the CDR3, the DNA is TGCGCCAGCAGTGGGGAGTTGGAGGGGAATGAGCAGTTCTTC.

This clone has just one count. The J gene is TRBJ2-1, the V gene TRBV5-8; 7 nucleotides agree with TRBD1. J was trimmed by 2 bases and V by 4 bases; bases with no gene match: 3. The CDR3 sequence is 14 residues long. Per germline, CDR1 SGHTS and CDR2 YDEGEE. This chain's CDR3 is CASSLGTAYNEQFF. DNA for the CDR3: TGTGCCAGCAGCCTCGGGACAGCCTACAATGAGCAGTTCTTC.

This chain joins TRBV7-2 and TRBJ2-7, with 8 bases identical to TRBD2. Germline lookup yields CDR1 SGHTA and CDR2 FQGNSA. Trimming removed 2 bases from V and 3 bases from J; junction bases left unmatched: 3. This CDR3 comprises 14 residues. The CDR3 is CASSLLAGLYEQYF. The CDR3 DNA sequence: TGTGCCAGCAGCTTACTAGCGGGCCTCTACGAGCAGTACTTC.

This chain uses TRBV10-2 with TRBJ2-7; 10 bases agree with TRBD1. Germline V gene sequence: CDR1 WSHSY, CDR2 SAAADI. V lost 6 bases and J lost 1; bases outside the gene matches: 6. There are 15 residues in the CDR3. The DNA of the CDR3 is TGCGCCAGCAGCCAACCGGGACAGGGGTCCTACGAGCAGTACTTC. Protein: CASSQPGQGSYEQYF.

The genes are TRBV21-1 and TRBJ1-3; TRBD1, as called in the table, went unchecked against the DNA. TRBV21-1 is a listed pseudogene. This CDR3 is 18 amino acids long. DNA for the CDR3: TGTGCCAGCAGCAAAGGGACAGCTTATACGCTCTCTGGAAACACCATATATTTT. Protein: CASSKGTAYTLSGNTIYF.

The chain is built from TRBV7-3 and TRBJ2-3, with a weak D call TRBD1 (6 bases). CDR1 and CDR2 from the germline V gene are SGHTA and FQGTGA. The V gene lost 0 bases and the J gene lost 0 bases, with 7 bases spanning the gap. This CDR3 is built from 15 residues. This CDR3 is CASSLTGGSTDTQYF. The DNA for the CDR3 is TGTGCCAGCAGCTTAACAGGGGGAAGCACAGATACGCAGTATTTT.

The chain employs TRBV4-3 and TRBJ1-2, with no clear D. The CDR3 is 14 amino acids. Germline loops: CDR1 LGHNA, CDR2 YSLEER. V lost 0 bases, J lost 4 bases, and 9 bases lay in between. In DNA, the CDR3 is TGCGCCAGCAGCCAAGACCGCGGGATCTATGGCTACACCTTC. It yields the protein CASSQDRGIYGYTF.

The V gene is TRBV20-1, the J gene TRBJ1-3, with a tentative D call TRBD1 (6 bases). V lost 3 bases and J lost 5, with 23 bases in between. This CDR3 spans 17 amino acids. Germline V gene data show CDR1 as DFQATT and CDR2 as SNEGSKA (reference sequence). CDR3 sequence reads: CSASGGSGQERRNTIYF. The CDR3 bases are TGCAGTGCTAGTGGGGGCTCGGGACAAGAGAGGAGAAACACCATATATTTT.

This clone was observed a single time. This chain connects TRBV5-4 to TRBJ2-5, with D possibly matching TRBD2 (5 bases). Germline V gives CDR1 SGHNT, CDR2 YYREEE (reference sequence). V was cut by 4 bases and J by 5 bases, with 21 bases left in between. The CDR3 length is 16 residues. CDR3 region: CASSPDGPVPGETQYF. In nucleotides, the CDR3 is TGTGCCAGCAGCCCGGACGGTCCGGTCCCGGGGGAGACCCAGTACTTC.

The chain couples TRBV6-1 to TRBJ1-4; unclear D gene. The germline gives CDR1 MNHNS, CDR2 SASEGT. V lost 3 bases and J lost 3, with 11 bases in between. The CDR3 consists of 15 residues. The DNA of the CDR3 is TGTGCCAGCAGTGATCGAGGACTTGCTAATGAAAAACTGTTTTTT. This translates into CASSDRGLANEKLFF.

The rearrangement links TRBV5-4 to TRBJ1-2; 7 nucleotides line up with TRBD1. The CDR3 runs 14 residues. Unmatched junction bases numbered 4, after V lost 2 bases and J lost 3 bases. Per germline, CDR1 SGHNT and CDR2 YYREEE (reference sequence). The CDR3 here is CASSLDREDYGYTF. In nucleotides, the CDR3 is TGTGCCAGCAGCTTAGACAGGGAGGACTATGGCTACACCTTC.

The V gene is TRBV3-1 (or the pseudogene TRBV3-2), the J gene TRBJ1-6; no definite D call. Trimming took 1 base from V and 0 from J, leaving 7 bases between them. CDR1 and CDR2 from the germline V gene are LGHDT and YNNKEL (reference sequence). The CDR3 consists of 16 residues. The CDR3 loop reads CASSQAAYSYNSPLHF. The CDR3 region has the DNA TGTGCCAGCAGCCAAGCAGCGTACTCCTATAATTCACCCCTCCACTTT.

V gene TRBV19 combines with J gene TRBJ2-1; 8 bases are shared with TRBD2. The CDR3 totals 15 residues. Trimming at V came to 6 bases and at J to 4 bases, leaving 8 bases not matched to a gene. Germline CDR1 is LNHDA and CDR2 is SQIVND (reference sequence). CDR3 nucleotides: TGTGCCAGTAGGGTAGCGGGGAGGACTTACAATGAGCAGTTCTTC. It yields the protein CASRVAGRTYNEQFF. The variable domain in full, with the rest retrieved from reference TRBV19 and TRBJ2-1, is DGGITQSPKYLFRKEGQNVTLSCEQNLNHDAMYWYRQDPGQGLRLIYYSQIVNDFQKGDIAEGYSVSREKKESFPLTVTSAQKNPTAFYLCASRVAGRTYNEQFFGPGTRLTVL.

The chain has TRBV10-3 and TRBJ2-7; possible D gene TRBD2, 5 bases. Trimming removed 5 bases from V and 7 bases from J, with 9 bases in between. CDR1 is ENHRY and CDR2 is SYGVKD in the germline V gene. The length of the CDR3 is 11 residues. This CDR3 is CAISLSGEQYF. DNA for the CDR3: TGTGCCATCAGTCTATCGGGGGAGCAGTACTTC.

V and J are TRBV7-8 and TRBJ2-4, with TRBD1 matching over 10 bases. The V gene's germline CDR1 is SGHVS and CDR2 FQNEAQ. Unmatched junction bases numbered 12, after V lost 5 bases and J lost 5 bases. The CDR3 has 17 amino acids. CDR3 nucleotides: TGTGCCAGCAGCCCCCGAGCTATGGGACAGGGGCAAAACATTCAGTACTTC. Translated, it gives CASSPRAMGQGQNIQYF.

In this sample, this clone turned up a few times. This chain links TRBV10-1 with TRBJ1-3; 7 bases agree with TRBD1. V lost 3 bases, J lost 0 bases, and 2 bases stayed unmatched. Germline lookup yields CDR1 WNHNN and CDR2 SYGVQD (reference sequence). The CDR3 has 15 amino acids. The CDR3 nucleotides are TGCGCCAGCAGTGATGGGACAGACTCTGGAAACACCATATATTTT. It codes for CASSDGTDSGNTIYF.

CDR3: CASSETPEAYHQPQHF. The CDR3 DNA is TGTGCCAGCAGTGAAACCCCCGAGGCATACCATCAGCCCCAGCATTTT. The chain recombines TRBV2 with TRBJ1-5; D not resolved. Germline CDR1 and CDR2: SNHLY and FYNNEI. This CDR3 spans 16 amino acids. The germline V and J ends were trimmed by 2 bases and 5 bases, with 16 bases remaining between them. Full variable domain (remainder filled in from reference TRBV2 and TRBJ1-5): EPEVTQTPSHQVTQMGQEVILRCVPISNHLYFYWYRQILGQKVEFLVSFYNNEISEKSEIFDDQFSVERPDGSNFTLKIRSTKLEDSAMYFCASSETPEAYHQPQHFGDGTRLSIL.

This chain uses TRBV7-9 with TRBJ1-1; D unresolved. V lost 0 bases, J lost 2 bases, and 10 bases lay in between. The CDR3 covers 15 residues. Germline CDR1 and CDR2: SEHNR and FQNEAQ (reference sequence). The chain's CDR3 is CASSLATRVNTEAFF. The CDR3 bases are TGTGCCAGCAGCTTAGCCACGCGAGTAAACACTGAAGCTTTCTTT.

This clone occurred once. The chain is built from TRBV3-1 (or the pseudogene TRBV3-2) and TRBJ1-1, with 12 bases matching TRBD1. The CDR3 is 13 amino acids. From germline, CDR1 is LGHDT and CDR2 YNNKEL (reference sequence). Trimming took 1 base from V and 9 from J; bases not matched to a gene: 0. Here the CDR3 DNA reads TGTGCCAGCAGCCAAGGGGACAGGGGGCAAGCTTTCTTT. Translating gives CASSQGDRGQAFF.

Concerning this clone itself: Different DNA sequences within this sample yield the same CDR3. The rearrangement joins TRBV19 to TRBJ1-3; D gene uncertain. The CDR3 totals 14 residues. Germline V gene data show CDR1 as LNHDA and CDR2 as SQIVND (reference sequence). Deletions cut 7 bases from V and 0 bases from J, with 10 bases between. CDR3 region: CASTLGSSGNTIYF. CDR3 nucleotide sequence: TGTGCCAGTACCCTCGGGAGCTCTGGAAACACCATATATTTT.

The rearrangement joins TRBV10-3 to TRBJ1-2; no definite D call. The CDR3 is 14 amino acids. V lost 0 bases to trimming and J lost 7 bases, with 12 bases between them. CDR1 is ENHRY and CDR2 is SYGVKD in the germline V gene. The CDR3 spells CAISESRPGIGYTF. As DNA, the CDR3 is TGTGCCATCAGTGAGTCACGGCCGGGTATTGGCTACACCTTC.

The gene calls are TRBV6-5 and TRBJ2-2, with 9 bases matching TRBD1. The junction had 9 bases not matched to a gene; V was cut back by 6 bases and J by 7 bases. The CDR3 is 15 residues long. Germline V gene data show CDR1 as MNHEY and CDR2 as SVGAGI. CDR3 coding DNA: TGTGCCAGCAGGAGAACAGGGGGCGCGGGCGGGGAGCTGTTTTTT. Translation gives CASRRTGGAGGELFF.